This TCR beta chain was sequenced during a study of radiation and T cells in renal cell carcinoma. As for this clone: The antigen remains unidentified. The same CDR3 can be traced to other DNA sequences in this sample.

Assay used: immunoSEQ multiplex PCR; TCRdb lists only in-frame clones, some missing. The sample holds 130,000 or so clones, less than 85% seen once. Study-wide points: Top tumor clonotypes rose in blood 2 weeks post-radiation, then contracted.

Germline-derived CDR1 and CDR2 are SGHRS and YFSETQ. This CDR3 contains 14 residues. The V gene lost 0 bases and the J gene lost 4 bases, with 8 bases spanning the gap. Indicated time point: baseline pretreatment blood. Stated treatment: 15 Gy SBRT to primary tumor, nephrectomy 4 weeks later. Source: blood, taken from a patient whose treatment included radiotherapy and nephrectomy. The V gene is TRBV5-1, the J gene TRBJ1-5; no reliable D call. This receptor was identified in a woman between 50 and 59 years old with renal cell carcinoma. The DNA of the CDR3 is TGCGCCAGCAGCTTGGGGACGGGAAATCAGCCCCAGCATTTT. This codes for CASSLGTGNQPQHF.